The 25 T cell receptor beta chains reported below all come from one sample, sequenced in a study of T-cell reconstitution after alpha-beta-depleted transplantation in children (dated by TCRdb to 2016 to 2017). The intended sense of this specimen's treatment or condition label: allogeneic hematopoietic cell transplantation with graft depleted of TCRalphabeta T cells and CD19 B cells. Library prep was done by PCR. These reads were obtained on an Illumina HiSeq 2500. To normalize quantification of the TCRbeta repertoire, the TCR libraries were built with molecular barcoding that relied on unique molecular identifiers. TCRdb ran its own pipeline on the public reads, namely fastp trimming at Q25 and MiXCR clone calling, and kept in-frame beta chains. Entries that share a CDR3 protein sequence are merged under the most common genes and DNA. The sample table shows hundreds of thousands of distinct CDR3 sequences, and around 15% are seen once. The ten top clones hold approximately 4.5% of the sample.

Sample: PBMCs, mostly from graft donor cells, taken 360 days after TCRalphabeta/CD19-depleted stem cell transplant. Source of these receptors: a male patient aged 10 to 17 who had a stem cell transplant for acute lymphoblastic leukemia, so the T cells may come from the graft donor.

The chain couples TRBV3-1 to TRBJ2-2; tentatively, D is TRBD2 (6 bases). Trimming took off 5 bases at V and 6 bases at J, with 10 bases between the two ends. This CDR3 spans 13 amino acids. CDR1 is LGHDT and CDR2 is YNNKEL in the germline V gene (reference sequence). The CDR3 loop reads CASSGPGAGELFF. The CDR3 nucleotides are TGTGCCAGCAGCGGGCCGGGGGCCGGGGAGCTGTTTTTT.

This clonotype showed up many times. As DNA, the CDR3 is TGTGCCAGCAGCCCCAGCGGAACGGGGGATTACAATGAGCAGTTCTTC. This gives the protein CASSPSGTGDYNEQFF. The chain joins TRBV7-3 to TRBJ2-1; tentatively, D is TRBD2 (6 bases). The CDR3 contains 16 residues. CDR1 is SGHTA, CDR2 FQGTGA, per germline. V dropped 5 bases and J dropped 4 bases, with 18 bases sitting between them.

This clonotype showed up many times. The genes are TRBV12-3 or TRBV12-4 and TRBJ2-7; unclear D gene. The CDR3 covers 12 residues. Trimming pared 2 bases from V and 4 bases from J, leaving 6 bases between. This CDR3 is CASSLMSYEQYF. The DNA of the CDR3 is TGTGCCAGCAGTTTAATGTCATACGAGCAGTACTTC.

This clonotype was seen only a few times. V is TRBV4-2 and J is TRBJ2-1; TRBD2 matches at 7 bases. Germline lookup yields CDR1 LGHNA and CDR2 YNFKEQ. Germline trimming cut 1 base from V and 4 bases from J; bases unmatched to any gene: 7. The CDR3 consists of 16 residues. CDR3 loop: CASSQGSSGQYNEQFF. Here the CDR3 DNA reads TGTGCCAGCAGCCAAGGCTCTAGCGGACAATACAATGAGCAGTTCTTC.

This clonotype has a count of ten or more. V gene TRBV4-1 combines with J gene TRBJ2-2; D is tentatively TRBD1 or TRBD2 (5 bases each). Trimming took off 4 bases at V and 2 bases at J, with 14 bases between the two ends. Germline values: CDR1 MGHRA, CDR2 YSYEKL. This CDR3 is 16 amino acids long. CDR3 loop: CASSRSGTVNTGELFF. CDR3 coding DNA: TGCGCCAGCAGCCGCTCCGGGACGGTAAACACCGGGGAGCTGTTTTTT.

The chain employs TRBV6-5 and TRBJ1-1; D might be TRBD1 (5 bases). The CDR3 runs to 15 residues. CDR1 and CDR2 from the germline V gene are MNHEY and SVGAGI. With 3 bases removed from V and 7 bases from J, the gap between germline ends came to 18 bases. The CDR3 reads CASSYGPRGVNEAFF. The DNA of the CDR3 is TGTGCCAGCAGTTATGGCCCCCGGGGGGTGAATGAAGCTTTCTTT.

In regard to this clonotype: It may be a read error: a sequence one base away is much more abundant. As the CDR3 is not closed by the conserved phenylalanine or tryptophan, this likely results from a read error. V and J are TRBV5-1 and TRBJ1-1; D is unclear. The V and J ends lost 4 bases and 1 base respectively, with 11 bases between them. The CDR3 has 14 amino acids. Germline CDR1 SGHRS, CDR2 YFSETQ. CDR3 coding DNA: TGCGCCAGCAGCCTCATGATTCGGAACACTGAAGCTTTCCTT. Its translation: CASSLMIRNTEAFL.

This clonotype has a count of ten or more. The V call is TRBV19, the J call TRBJ2-2; D unresolved. Trimming took off 3 bases at V and 0 bases at J, with 5 bases between the two ends. The germline V gene encodes CDR1 LNHDA and CDR2 SQIVND (reference sequence). The CDR3 is made up of 14 amino acids. CDR3 sequence reads: CASSIHSNTGELFF. The CDR3 DNA reads TGTGCCAGTAGTATCCATTCGAACACCGGGGAGCTGTTTTTT. Supplemented by reference TRBV19 and TRBJ2-2, the full variable domain reads DGGITQSPKYLFRKEGQNVTLSCEQNLNHDAMYWYRQDPGQGLRLIYYSQIVNDFQKGDIAEGYSVSREKKESFPLTVTSAQKNPTAFYLCASSIHSNTGELFFGEGSRLTVL.

The gene calls are TRBV30 and TRBJ2-1; 7 bases line up with TRBD2. CDR3 length: 16 residues. V shed 4 bases and J 6 bases; nucleotides not matched to a gene: 15. CDR1 and CDR2 from the germline V gene are GTSNPN and SVGIG (reference sequence). CDR3 coding DNA: TGTGCCTGGATGGCACCTCTAGCGGTTCGAGGCAATGAGCAGTTCTTC. It translates to CAWMAPLAVRGNEQFF.

This clonotype was seen a few times. The rearrangement links TRBV18 to TRBJ1-1; 7 bases line up with TRBD1. CDR3 size: 15 residues. Losses at the gene ends were 4 bases for V and 0 bases for J; bases not matched to a gene: 5. Germline CDR1 KGHSH, CDR2 LQKENI. The CDR3 region is CASSRWDSLNTEAFF. The CDR3, as DNA: TGTGCCAGCTCACGGTGGGACAGCTTGAACACTGAAGCTTTCTTT.

In this sample, this clonotype turned up once. The V call is TRBV21-1, the J call TRBJ2-1; the D segment call TRBD1 is taken from the table without a DNA check. TRBV21-1 is deemed a pseudogene. This CDR3 contains 19 residues. CDR3 amino acids: CASSTDRSLSGSSYNEQFF. As DNA, the CDR3 is TGTGCCAGCAGCACCGACAGGAGCCTTAGCGGGAGCTCCTACAATGAGCAGTTCTTC.

The chain combines TRBV7-3 with TRBJ2-3; 8 bases map to TRBD2. V was clipped by 8 bases and J by 2 bases; unmatched bases: 6. This CDR3 spans 14 amino acids. CDR1 and CDR2 from the germline V gene are SGHTA and FQGTGA. In nucleotides, the CDR3 is TGTGCCAGCGCGGCGGGAGGACCCACAGATACGCAGTATTTT. This gives the protein CASAAGGPTDTQYF.

CDR3 in DNA: TGCGCCAGCAGCTTCACGGGGCGGGGTGAAAAACTGTTTTTT. This translates into CASSFTGRGEKLFF. The chain couples TRBV5-1 to TRBJ1-4; maybe TRBD1 (5 bases). Germline CDR1 is SGHRS and CDR2 is YFSETQ. Trimming shortened V by 2 bases and J by 7 bases, and 12 bases separated the two germline ends. This CDR3 is 14 amino acids long.

This chain uses TRBV6-1 with TRBJ1-1; 10 bases agree with TRBD1. After removal of 6 bases from V and 2 bases from J, the junction contained 9 bases not matched to a gene. From germline, CDR1 is MNHNS and CDR2 SASEGT. This CDR3 comprises 16 residues. This CDR3 is CASSRQGAIRNTEAFF. In DNA, the CDR3 is TGTGCCAGCAGCCGACAGGGGGCTATCCGTAACACTGAAGCTTTCTTT.

In this sample, this clonotype turned up a few times. The CDR3 nucleotides are TGCGCCAGCAGCTTGGAGGCGGGTTCGCGTGTCGGCCAATCGTACTTC. This codes for CASSLEAGSRVGQSYF. The genes are TRBV5-1 and TRBJ2-5; a possible D gene is TRBD2 (5 bases). The CDR3 contains 16 residues. CDR1 SGHRS and CDR2 YFSETQ come from the germline V gene. Trimming took 0 bases from V and 13 from J, leaving 25 bases between them. Combining the CDR3 with reference TRBV5-1 and TRBJ2-5 gives the whole variable domain KAGVTQTPRYLIKTRGQQVTLSCSPISGHRSVSWYQQTPGQGLQFLFEYFSETQRNKGNFPGRFSGRQFSNSRSEMNVSTLELGDSALYLCASSLEAGSRVGQSYFGPGTRLLVL.

This clonotype was observed a handful of times. V is TRBV9 and J is TRBJ1-5; D is undetermined. Looked up from germline, CDR1 is SGDLS and CDR2 is YYNGEE. The CDR3 length is 13 residues. V shed 1 base and J shed 4 bases, with 6 bases lying between them. Written as DNA, the CDR3 is TGTGCCAGCAGCGTATCCCTAAATCAGCCCCAGCATTTT. Translation gives CASSVSLNQPQHF.

J is TRBJ2-7 and V is TRBV7-6, with TRBD1 identical over 9 bases. V lost 4 bases, J lost 3 bases, and 7 bases stayed unmatched. The CDR3 length is 15 residues. Germline V gene data show CDR1 as SGHVS and CDR2 as FNYEAQ. The DNA for the CDR3 is TGTGCCAGCAGCTCCAAGGGACAGGGTTACTACGAGCAGTACTTC. Translating it yields CASSSKGQGYYEQYF.

V usage is TRBV7-3 and J usage is TRBJ2-1; D not certain. V was cut by 5 bases and J by 10 bases, with 15 bases left in between. Per germline, CDR1 SGHTA and CDR2 FQGTGA. This CDR3 has 13 amino acids. CDR3 in amino acids: CASSPGPSQEQFF. The CDR3 nucleotides are TGTGCCAGCAGCCCAGGACCGTCCCAGGAGCAGTTCTTC. The complete variable domain, with remaining parts taken from reference TRBV7-3 and TRBJ2-1, reads GAGVSQTPSNKVTEKGKYVELRCDPISGHTALYWYRQSLGQGPEFLIYFQGTGAADDSGLPNDRFFAVRPEGSVSTLKIQRTERGDSAVYLCASSPGPSQEQFFGPGTRLTVL.

DNA for the CDR3: TGCAGCGTTGAAATGGCGTTTGGGGGACGGGCCCAGTACTTC. It specifies CSVEMAFGGRAQYF. The chain employs TRBV29-1 and TRBJ2-5, with D perhaps assigned TRBD1 or TRBD2 (5 bases each). Trimming pared 2 bases from V and 9 bases from J, leaving 19 bases between. The germline CDR1 and CDR2 sequences are SQVTM and ANQGSEA. This CDR3 is 14 amino acids long.

V and J are TRBV15 and TRBJ2-7; 7 bases line up with TRBD1. Trimming at V came to 4 bases and at J to 2 bases, leaving 2 bases not matched to a gene. CDR3 size: 13 residues. Germline V gives CDR1 LNHNV, CDR2 YYDKDF (reference sequence). CDR3 sequence reads: CATSIDRAYEQYF. Here the CDR3 DNA reads TGTGCCACCAGCATTGACAGGGCCTACGAGCAGTACTTC.

This clonotype has a handful of counts. The CDR3: CSVRNRARGYTF. In nucleotides, the CDR3 is TGCAGCGTTCGTAACAGGGCTCGCGGCTACACCTTC. This chain uses TRBV29-1 with TRBJ1-2, with D perhaps TRBD1 (6 bases). CDR1 is SQVTM and CDR2 is ANQGSEA in the germline V gene. This CDR3 spans 12 amino acids. Trimming took 5 bases from V and 8 from J, leaving 15 bases between them.

This clonotype has only a few counts. The V and J genes are TRBV5-1 and TRBJ2-3; TRBD2 matches 8 bases. This CDR3 comprises 15 residues. Germline lookup yields CDR1 SGHRS and CDR2 YFSETQ. V was clipped by 7 bases and J by 5 bases; unmatched bases: 12. As DNA, the CDR3 is TGCGCCAGCTGCCAGGTAGCGGGATTCGGAGATACGCAGTATTTT. Residues: CASCQVAGFGDTQYF.

This clonotype has a handful of counts. The CDR3 coding sequence is TGCAGTGCCATAGCGGACTCCTACGAGCAGTACTTC. Translation: CSAIADSYEQYF. The genes are TRBV20-1 and TRBJ2-7, with a possible D match to TRBD2 (6 bases). The CDR3 totals 12 residues. Trimming shortened V by 6 bases and J by 0 bases, and 9 bases separated the two germline ends. Germline CDR1 reads DFQATT; CDR2 reads SNEGSKA (reference sequence).

This clonotype has only a few counts. J is TRBJ1-3 and V is TRBV15, with D possibly matching TRBD1 (6 bases). The germline CDR1 and CDR2 sequences are LNHNV and YYDKDF (reference sequence). The CDR3 length is 15 residues. Between the trimmed V and J ends, which lost 3 bases and 0 bases, there was a span of 9 bases. The CDR3 region has the DNA TGTGCCACCAGCAGCCGGACAGTCTCTGGAAACACCATATATTTT. Amino acid sequence: CATSSRTVSGNTIYF.

J is TRBJ1-1 and V is TRBV7-9; 7 nucleotides align to TRBD1. Per germline, CDR1 SEHNR and CDR2 FQNEAQ (reference sequence). The CDR3 extends over 17 amino acids. Trimming cost V 1 base and J 0 bases; bases outside gene matches: 8. The CDR3 is CASSLGGGQGVNTEAFF. In DNA, the CDR3 is TGTGCCAGCAGCTTAGGAGGGGGGCAGGGGGTGAACACTGAAGCTTTCTTT.